This T cell receptor (beta chain) derives from a study of control samples from healthy donors and cancer patients. CDR1 and CDR2 from the germline V gene are SGHDT and YYEEEE. This CDR3 comprises 13 residues. V shed 3 bases, J shed 2 bases, and the junction held 2 bases outside the gene matches. Clones were sequenced by immunoSEQ multiplex PCR, and TCRdb holds only the in-frame ones, with some missing. The table records some 130,000 clones, about 93% of them present only once. This clonotype originated in a man aged 35 to 55 in good health. The chain recombines TRBV5-6 with TRBJ2-7, with 7 bases matching TRBD1. The sequenced material came from blood. The CDR3 DNA is TGTGCCAGCAGCTATGGGACAGCCTACGAGCAGTACTTC. This codes for CASSYGTAYEQYF.